This T cell receptor (beta chain) was recovered during a study of CD4+ T cells in melanoma. A note on this clone: Its antigen is currently unknown.

Profiling relied on immunoSEQ multiplex PCR, and the TCRdb table lists in-frame clones only, not all of them. The sample includes 120,000 to 150,000 clones, 80% to 95% of them seen just once. There are 13 residues in the CDR3. Germline values: CDR1 MNHEY, CDR2 SVGAGI. V lost 6 bases and J 1 base, leaving 7 bases between the germline ends. Findings of the study overall: CD8+ T cell, macrophage and B cell function reportedly correlated with neoantigen-specific CD4+ T cells.

This TCR derives from a human donor with melanoma. The V gene is TRBV6-5, the J gene TRBJ1-5; D is unclear. The CDR3 DNA reads TGTGCCAGCAGGGCATTGAGCAATCAGCCCCAGCATTTT. Amino acid sequence: CASRALSNQPQHF.